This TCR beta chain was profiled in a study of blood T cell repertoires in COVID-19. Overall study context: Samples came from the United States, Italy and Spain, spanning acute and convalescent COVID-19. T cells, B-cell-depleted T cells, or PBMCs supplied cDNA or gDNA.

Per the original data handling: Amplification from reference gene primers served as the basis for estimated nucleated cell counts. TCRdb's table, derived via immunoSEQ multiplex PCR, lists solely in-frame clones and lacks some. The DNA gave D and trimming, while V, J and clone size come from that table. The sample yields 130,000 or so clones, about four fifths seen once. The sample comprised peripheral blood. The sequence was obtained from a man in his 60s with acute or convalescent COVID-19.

CDR3 DNA sequence: TGTGCCAGCAGTGAAGTATCGGGGGACGGTAATTCACCCCTCCACTTT. This codes for CASSEVSGDGNSPLHF. J is TRBJ1-6 and V is TRBV6-1; weak D call: TRBD1 (5 bases). V lost 1 base to trimming and J lost 6 bases, with 13 bases between them. The CDR3 has 16 residues. Germline CDR1 MNHNS, CDR2 SASEGT.